A selection of T cell receptor beta chains follows, all from one sample in a study of CD8 T cells in Susac syndrome. TCRdb reprocessed the immunoSEQ multiplex PCR reads with MiXCR, giving one entry per CDR3 protein. The sample consists of around 300,000 distinct CDR3 sequences, approximately 85% of them appearing once. The specimen sequenced was CD8+ T cells from PBMCs. Receptors originate from a human donor with multiple sclerosis. Both conserved end residues are part of each CDR3. Fields, in order: J gene, CDR3 length, clone size, V gene, D gene, CDR3 DNA, CDR3 protein. D genes are given only for firm matches. Clone size is given for some rows only: seen once, a few or many times, or a class if the clone is expanded.

TRBJ2-7	15	-	TRBV18	-	TGTGCCAGCTCATGGGGGAACAGGCTACCCTACGAGCAGTACTTC	CASSWGNRLPYEQYF
TRBJ2-1	17	once	TRBV7-9	TRBD1	TGTGCCAGCAGCTCACCGCGGGACAGGAGCTCCTACAATGAGCAGTTCTTC	CASSSPRDRSSYNEQFF
TRBJ2-1	15	-	TRBV19	TRBD2	TGTGCCAGTAGTATACTAGCGGGAGTGGACAATGAGCAGTTCTTC	CASSILAGVDNEQFF
TRBJ2-7	15	-	TRBV4-3	-	TGCGCCAGCAGCCAAGAAGAGAGGCCCTCCTACGAGCAGTACTTC	CASSQEERPSYEQYF
TRBJ2-7	15	-	TRBV5-1	-	TGCGCCAGCAGCGCCTGGACGGGGAGCTCCTACGAGCAGTACTTC	CASSAWTGSSYEQYF
TRBJ1-5	19	once	TRBV20-1	-	TGCAGTGCTAGTTCCCTGTGGGGGGAGGTTGCCGATAGCAATCAGCCCCAGCATTTT	CSASSLWGEVADSNQPQHF
TRBJ2-5	16	-	TRBV14	TRBD2	TGTGCCAGCAGCGACCCGGGACTAGCGGGACCAGAGACCCAGTACTTC	CASSDPGLAGPETQYF
TRBJ1-1	13	-	TRBV29-1	-	TGCAGCGTGGCCGGGGGAGGGTACACTGAAGCTTTCTTT	CSVAGGGYTEAFF
TRBJ2-2	13	-	TRBV6-4	-	TGTGCCAGCAGTGACAGGGACACCGGGGAGCTGTTTTTT	CASSDRDTGELFF
TRBJ2-1	17	-	TRBV9	TRBD2	TGTGCCAGCAGCGCCCTAGCGGGAGCGGGCTCCTACAATGAGCAGTTCTTC	CASSALAGAGSYNEQFF